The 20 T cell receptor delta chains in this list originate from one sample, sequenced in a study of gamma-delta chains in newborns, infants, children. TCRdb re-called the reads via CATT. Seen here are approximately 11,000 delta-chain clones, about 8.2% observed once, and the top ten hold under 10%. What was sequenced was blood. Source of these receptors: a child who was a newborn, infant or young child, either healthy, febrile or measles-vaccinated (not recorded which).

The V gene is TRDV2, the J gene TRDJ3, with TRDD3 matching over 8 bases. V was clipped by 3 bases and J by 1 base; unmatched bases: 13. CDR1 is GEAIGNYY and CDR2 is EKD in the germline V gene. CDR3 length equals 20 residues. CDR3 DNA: TGTGCCTGTGACCGACTGGGGGCTACGCGTGAATCCTGGGACACCCGACAGATGTTTTTC. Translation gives CACDRLGATRESWDTRQMFF.

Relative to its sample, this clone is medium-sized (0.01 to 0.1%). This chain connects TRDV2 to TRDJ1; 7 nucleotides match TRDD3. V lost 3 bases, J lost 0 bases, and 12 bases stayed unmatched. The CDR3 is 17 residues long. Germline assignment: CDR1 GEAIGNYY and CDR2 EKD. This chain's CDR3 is CACDGLDAGGYTDKLIF. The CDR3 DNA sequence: TGTGCCTGTGACGGACTGGACGCTGGGGGTTACACCGATAAACTCATCTTT.

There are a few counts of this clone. The CDR3 DNA sequence: TGTGCCTGTGACCCTATACTGGGGGATACGCTGAGCTCCTGGGACACCCGACAGATGTTTTTC. Amino acid sequence: CACDPILGDTLSSWDTRQMFF. V and J are TRDV2 and TRDJ3; 13 positions agree with TRDD3. With 3 bases clipped from V and 0 bases from J, the junction kept 10 bases outside the gene matches. The germline gives CDR1 GEAIGNYY, CDR2 EKD. CDR3 length equals 21 residues.

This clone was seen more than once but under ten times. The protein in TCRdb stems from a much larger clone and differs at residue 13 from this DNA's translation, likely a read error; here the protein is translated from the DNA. The CDR3 loop is CACDKVLGDKNLSAQLFF. The CDR3 DNA reads as TGTGCCTGTGACAAAGTACTGGGGGATAAAAATTTGTCAGCACAACTCTTCTTT. The chain links TRDV2 to TRDJ2, with TRDD3 identical over 11 bases. CDR1 is GEAIGNYY, CDR2 EKD, per germline. CDR3 size: 18 residues.

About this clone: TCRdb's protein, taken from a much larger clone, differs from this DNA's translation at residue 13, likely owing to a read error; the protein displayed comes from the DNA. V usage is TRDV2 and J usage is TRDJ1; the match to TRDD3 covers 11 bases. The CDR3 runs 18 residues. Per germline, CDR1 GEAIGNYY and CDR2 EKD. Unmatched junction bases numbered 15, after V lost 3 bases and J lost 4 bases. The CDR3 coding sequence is TGTGCCTGTGACTCCTTGGGGGATACGAATTCTATCCTCGATAAACTCATCTTT. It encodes CACDSLGDTNSILDKLIF.

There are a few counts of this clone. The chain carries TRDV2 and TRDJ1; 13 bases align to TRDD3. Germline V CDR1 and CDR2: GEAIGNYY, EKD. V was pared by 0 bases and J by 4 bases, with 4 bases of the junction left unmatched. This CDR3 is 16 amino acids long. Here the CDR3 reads CACDTVTGGYGDKLIF. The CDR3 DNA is TGTGCCTGTGACACCGTTACTGGGGGATACGGCGATAAACTCATCTTT.

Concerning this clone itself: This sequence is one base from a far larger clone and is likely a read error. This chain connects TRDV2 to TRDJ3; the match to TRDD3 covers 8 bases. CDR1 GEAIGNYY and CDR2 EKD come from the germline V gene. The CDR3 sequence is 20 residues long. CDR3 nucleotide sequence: TGTGCCTGTGACACCGCTACTGGGGGCCCCCCCTCCTGGGACGCCCGACAGATGTTTTTC. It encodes CACDTATGGPPSWDARQMFF.

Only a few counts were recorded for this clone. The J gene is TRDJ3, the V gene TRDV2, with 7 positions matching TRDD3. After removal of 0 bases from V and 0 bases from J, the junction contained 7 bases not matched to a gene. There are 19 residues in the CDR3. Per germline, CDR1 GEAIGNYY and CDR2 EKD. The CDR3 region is CACDTAGYSRSWDTRQMFF. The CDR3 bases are TGTGCCTGTGACACCGCGGGATACTCCCGCTCCTGGGACACCCGACAGATGTTTTTC.

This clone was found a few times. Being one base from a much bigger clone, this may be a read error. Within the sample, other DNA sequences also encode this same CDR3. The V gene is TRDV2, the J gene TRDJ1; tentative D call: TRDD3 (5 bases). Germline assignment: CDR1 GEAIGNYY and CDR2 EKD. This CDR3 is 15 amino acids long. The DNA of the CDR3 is TGCGCCTGTGACACCGTAGGGGAGAACACCGATAAACTCATCTTT. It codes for CACDTVGENTDKLIF.

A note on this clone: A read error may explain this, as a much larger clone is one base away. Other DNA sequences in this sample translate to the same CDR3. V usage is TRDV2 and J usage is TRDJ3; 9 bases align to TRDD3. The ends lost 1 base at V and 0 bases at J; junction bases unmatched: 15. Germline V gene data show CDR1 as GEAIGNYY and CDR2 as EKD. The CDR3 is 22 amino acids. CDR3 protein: CACDTGDWGTPTSSWDTRQMFF. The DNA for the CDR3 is TGTGCCTGTGACACTGGCGACTGGGGGACCCCTACCAGCTCCTGGGACACCCGACAGATGTTTTTC.

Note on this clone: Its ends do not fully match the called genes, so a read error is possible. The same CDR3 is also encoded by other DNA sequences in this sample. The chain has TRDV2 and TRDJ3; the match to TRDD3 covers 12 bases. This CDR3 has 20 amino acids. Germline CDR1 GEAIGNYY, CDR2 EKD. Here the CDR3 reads CACDTVLGDTRSCDTRQMFF. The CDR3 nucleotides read TGTGCCTGTGACACCGTGCTGGGGGATACGCGTTCCTGTGACACCCGACAGATGTTTTTC.

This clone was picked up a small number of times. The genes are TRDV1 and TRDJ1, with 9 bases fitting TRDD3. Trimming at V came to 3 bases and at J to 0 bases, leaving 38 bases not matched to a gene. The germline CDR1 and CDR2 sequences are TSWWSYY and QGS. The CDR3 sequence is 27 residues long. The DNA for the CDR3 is TGTGCTCTTGGGGATCCTACCTTTTTCCTACTCCATCCAGGCGCCGCCCTGGGGGATGGGTACACCGATAAACTCATCTTT. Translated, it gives CALGDPTFFLLHPGAALGDGYTDKLIF.

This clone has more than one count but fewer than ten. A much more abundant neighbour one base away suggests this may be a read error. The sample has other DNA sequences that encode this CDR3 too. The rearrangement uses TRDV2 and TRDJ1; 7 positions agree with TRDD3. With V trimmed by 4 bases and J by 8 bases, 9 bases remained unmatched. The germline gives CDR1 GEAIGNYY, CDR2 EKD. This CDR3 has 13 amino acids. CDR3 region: CACEYWGQDKLIF. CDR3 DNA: TGTGCCTGTGAGTACTGGGGACAGGACAAACTCATCTTT.

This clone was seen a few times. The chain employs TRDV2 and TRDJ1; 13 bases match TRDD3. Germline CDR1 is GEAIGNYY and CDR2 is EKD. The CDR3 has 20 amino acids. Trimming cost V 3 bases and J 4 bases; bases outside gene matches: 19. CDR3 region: CACDPLTLLGDTEGDDKLIF. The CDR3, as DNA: TGTGCCTGTGACCCCTTGACCTTACTGGGGGATACGGAAGGGGACGATAAACTCATCTTT.

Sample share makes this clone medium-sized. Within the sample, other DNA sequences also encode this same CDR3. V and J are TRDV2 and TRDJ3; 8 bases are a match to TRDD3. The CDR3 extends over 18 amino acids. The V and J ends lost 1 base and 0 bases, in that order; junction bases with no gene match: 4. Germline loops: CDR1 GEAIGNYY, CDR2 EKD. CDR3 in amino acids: CACDTGGFSSWDTRQMFF. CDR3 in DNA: TGTGCCTGTGACACTGGGGGATTCAGCTCCTGGGACACCCGACAGATGTTTTTC.

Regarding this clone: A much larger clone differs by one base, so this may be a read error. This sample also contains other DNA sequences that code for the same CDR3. CDR3 coding DNA: TGTGCCTGTGACACCGTACGGTCTGATACGCCGGCCTGCGACACCCGACAGATGTTTTTC. It specifies CACDTVRSDTPACDTRQMFF. This chain uses TRDV2 with TRDJ3; tentatively, D is TRDD3 (6 bases). Germline V gene sequence: CDR1 GEAIGNYY, CDR2 EKD. This CDR3 comprises 20 residues.

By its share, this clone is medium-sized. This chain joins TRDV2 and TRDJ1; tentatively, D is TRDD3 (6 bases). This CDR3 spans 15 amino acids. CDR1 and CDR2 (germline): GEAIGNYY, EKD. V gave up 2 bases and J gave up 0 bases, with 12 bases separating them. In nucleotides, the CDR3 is TGTGCCTGTGACAGCTTGGGGGCGGACACCGATAAACTCATCTTT. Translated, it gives CACDSLGADTDKLIF.

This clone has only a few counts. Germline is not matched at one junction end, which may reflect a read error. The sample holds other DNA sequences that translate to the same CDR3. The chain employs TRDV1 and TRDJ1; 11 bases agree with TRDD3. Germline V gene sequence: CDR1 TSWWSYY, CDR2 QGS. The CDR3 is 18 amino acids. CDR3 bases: TGTGCTCTTGGGGAACTATCTGCCTGGGGGATACACACCGATAAACTCATCTTC. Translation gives CALGELSAWGIHTDKLIF.

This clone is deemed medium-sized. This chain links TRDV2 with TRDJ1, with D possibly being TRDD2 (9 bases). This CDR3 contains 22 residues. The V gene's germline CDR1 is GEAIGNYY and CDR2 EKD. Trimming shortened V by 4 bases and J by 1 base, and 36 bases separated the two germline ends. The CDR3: CACDTLGLPTLTGGPLTDKLIF. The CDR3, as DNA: TGTGCCTGTGATACCCTTGGCCTTCCTACTCTTACTGGGGGCCCTCTCACCGATAAACTCATCTTT.

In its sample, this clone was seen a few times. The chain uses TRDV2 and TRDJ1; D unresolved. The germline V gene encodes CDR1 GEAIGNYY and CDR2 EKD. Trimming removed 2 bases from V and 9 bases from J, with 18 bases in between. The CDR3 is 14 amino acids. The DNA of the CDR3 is TGTGCCTGTGACAAGCTAGGGTGGGCGAAAGAACTCATCTTT. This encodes CACDKLGWAKELIF.